This T cell receptor beta chain was identified during a study of T cell changes during pregnancy in multiple sclerosis. The CDR3 consists of 13 residues. Looked up from germline, CDR1 is SQVTM and CDR2 is ANQGSEA. The trim removed 6 bases at V and 1 base at J, leaving 6 bases unmatched. Sequencing used immunoSEQ multiplex PCR; TCRdb keeps in-frame clones, though not all of them. This sample has around 100,000 clones, with about nine tenths found just once. The sequencing here drew on peripheral blood, taken after pregnancy. The sequence derives from a female donor with multiple sclerosis, enrolled in a pregnancy study. The chain couples TRBV29-1 to TRBJ2-7, with 7 bases aligning to TRBD1. The CDR3 is CSVGQRFSYEQYF. In DNA, the CDR3 is TGCAGCGTGGGACAGAGGTTTTCCTACGAGCAGTACTTC.